This section outlines one TCR beta chain sequence together with its context. PCR used 60 Vbeta primers and 13 Jbeta primers. The method was immunoSEQ multiplex PCR; TCRdb's version includes in-frame clones alone and lacks a portion of them. The sample lists under 200,000 clones, around four fifths occurring once. The record originates from a study of cytomegalovirus exposure and HLA in healthy donors. The CDR3 sequence is 17 residues long. Trimming stripped 0 bases from V and 3 bases from J, with 18 bases between. The germline CDR1 and CDR2 sequences are SGDLS and YYNGEE. V usage is TRBV9 and J usage is TRBJ1-1, with unresolved D. The sequence was collected from a woman between 50 and 59 years old in good health and CMV-seronegative. The sequenced material came from PBMCs. CDR3 sequence (DNA): TGTGCCAGCAGCGTAGAAAGTCTGGAGAGGGCTGACACTGAAGCTTTCTTT. Its translation: CASSVESLERADTEAFF. Full variable domain (outside the CDR3, taken from reference TRBV9 and TRBJ1-1): DSGVTQTPKHLITATGQRVTLRCSPRSGDLSVYWYQQSLDQGLQFLIQYYNGEERAKGNILERFSAQQFPDLHSELNLSSLELGDSALYFCASSVESLERADTEAFFGQGTRLTVV.